Listed below are T cell receptor beta chains from one sample, sequenced in a study of cytomegalovirus exposure and HLA in healthy donors. The repertoire was sequenced with immunoSEQ multiplex PCR; TCRdb's copy has only in-frame clones and lacks some. Of roughly 150,000 clones listed, over 70% are singletons. Sequenced input: PBMCs. These receptors all come from a man between 50 and 59 years old in good health and CMV-seropositive. Both conserved end residues are part of each CDR3. Fields, in order: D gene, V gene, J gene, CDR3 protein. D genes are given only for firm matches.

d_gene: -
v_gene: TRBV4-1
j_gene: TRBJ2-3
CDR3aa: CASSQGWTAFSTDTQYF

d_gene: -
v_gene: TRBV6-6
j_gene: TRBJ2-3
CDR3aa: CASTSTASGDTQYF

d_gene: -
v_gene: TRBV21-1
j_gene: TRBJ2-1
CDR3aa: CASYLGGPYRNEQFF

d_gene: TRBD2
v_gene: TRBV9
j_gene: TRBJ2-3
CDR3aa: CASSPSGSIGTQYF

d_gene: -
v_gene: TRBV27
j_gene: TRBJ2-6
CDR3aa: CASSGLGANVLTF

d_gene: TRBD1
v_gene: TRBV5-1
j_gene: TRBJ2-6
CDR3aa: CASSRYPGTGSTGANVLTF

d_gene: TRBD1
v_gene: TRBV7-8
j_gene: TRBJ2-4
CDR3aa: CASSPLGGRDIQYF

d_gene: TRBD2
v_gene: TRBV7-8
j_gene: TRBJ2-3
CDR3aa: CASSLVGTSGRVWSTDTQYF

d_gene: TRBD1
v_gene: TRBV5-1
j_gene: TRBJ2-1
CDR3aa: CASSRGTGSYNEQFF

d_gene: TRBD1
v_gene: TRBV6-1
j_gene: TRBJ2-3
CDR3aa: CASRQGAADTQYF

d_gene: TRBD1
v_gene: TRBV9
j_gene: TRBJ2-1
CDR3aa: CASSPTGGHEQFF

d_gene: TRBD1
v_gene: TRBV7-2
j_gene: TRBJ2-3
CDR3aa: CASRNQGALSTDTQYF

d_gene: -
v_gene: TRBV6-1
j_gene: TRBJ2-7
CDR3aa: CASQDRFYEQYF

d_gene: TRBD1
v_gene: TRBV28
j_gene: TRBJ2-7
CDR3aa: CASSRGQVGSYEQYF

d_gene: -
v_gene: TRBV29-1
j_gene: TRBJ2-1
CDR3aa: CSVEGQEFYSYNEQFF

d_gene: TRBD1
v_gene: TRBV5-1
j_gene: TRBJ1-4
CDR3aa: CASSLTGLEKLFF

d_gene: -
v_gene: TRBV6-1
j_gene: TRBJ1-5
CDR3aa: CASSSRGGNQPQHF

d_gene: -
v_gene: TRBV7-9
j_gene: TRBJ2-5
CDR3aa: CASSLATRKETQYF

d_gene: -
v_gene: TRBV27
j_gene: TRBJ2-7
CDR3aa: CASSLFEQKTAYEQYF

d_gene: -
v_gene: TRBV5-1
j_gene: TRBJ2-4
CDR3aa: CASSWETGSIQYF

d_gene: -
v_gene: TRBV28
j_gene: TRBJ1-2
CDR3aa: CASSAPSEKRGYTF

d_gene: TRBD2
v_gene: TRBV5-4
j_gene: TRBJ2-1
CDR3aa: CASRGTSGGARKQFF

d_gene: -
v_gene: TRBV5-1
j_gene: TRBJ1-2
CDR3aa: CASSSREAFLGYTF

d_gene: -
v_gene: TRBV5-4
j_gene: TRBJ1-6
CDR3aa: CASSLEQGSPLHF

d_gene: -
v_gene: TRBV19
j_gene: TRBJ1-4
CDR3aa: CASSIRRGNEKLFF

d_gene: TRBD2
v_gene: TRBV15
j_gene: TRBJ2-1
CDR3aa: CATSRGEAGGPRNEQFF

d_gene: TRBD1
v_gene: TRBV28
j_gene: TRBJ1-2
CDR3aa: CASSLFGQASTPNYGYTF

d_gene: TRBD1
v_gene: TRBV5-6
j_gene: TRBJ2-7
CDR3aa: CASSLDRGNEQYF

d_gene: -
v_gene: TRBV7-9
j_gene: TRBJ1-4
CDR3aa: CASSRNSGNEKLFF

d_gene: -
v_gene: TRBV5-4
j_gene: TRBJ2-5
CDR3aa: CASSPSGGHETQYF

d_gene: -
v_gene: TRBV11-2
j_gene: TRBJ1-5
CDR3aa: CASSALGRDDQPQHF

d_gene: -
v_gene: TRBV5-1
j_gene: TRBJ2-3
CDR3aa: CASSGGSDTQYF

d_gene: TRBD1
v_gene: TRBV5-5
j_gene: TRBJ2-7
CDR3aa: CASSLGPGTGGYEQYF

d_gene: TRBD1
v_gene: TRBV10-3
j_gene: TRBJ2-7
CDR3aa: CAISGAGGGYEQYF

d_gene: -
v_gene: TRBV6-5
j_gene: TRBJ2-5
CDR3aa: CASSYLVGHGTQYF

d_gene: -
v_gene: TRBV6-6
j_gene: TRBJ1-4
CDR3aa: CASSQQGVGEKLFF

d_gene: -
v_gene: TRBV15
j_gene: TRBJ2-3
CDR3aa: CATSRERSDTQYF

d_gene: -
v_gene: TRBV15
j_gene: TRBJ2-4
CDR3aa: CATSRNSGNIQYF

d_gene: -
v_gene: TRBV5-1
j_gene: TRBJ1-1
CDR3aa: CASSGTGSHTEAFF

d_gene: -
v_gene: TRBV4-1
j_gene: TRBJ1-1
CDR3aa: CASSPGRFEAEAFF

d_gene: -
v_gene: TRBV2
j_gene: TRBJ1-1
CDR3aa: CASSEEGRAEAFF

d_gene: TRBD1
v_gene: TRBV6-1
j_gene: TRBJ2-7
CDR3aa: CASSRQGREQYF

d_gene: -
v_gene: TRBV27
j_gene: TRBJ2-5
CDR3aa: CASSFPRVQETQYF

d_gene: -
v_gene: TRBV9
j_gene: TRBJ2-1
CDR3aa: CASSVEGYNEQFF

d_gene: TRBD2
v_gene: TRBV2
j_gene: TRBJ2-1
CDR3aa: CASSLGLAANNEQFF

d_gene: -
v_gene: TRBV5-1
j_gene: TRBJ2-5
CDR3aa: CASSSGTSQETQYF

d_gene: TRBD1
v_gene: TRBV7-9
j_gene: TRBJ1-4
CDR3aa: CAIGTGVNEKLFF

d_gene: -
v_gene: TRBV21-1
j_gene: TRBJ1-5
CDR3aa: CASSKEAGRVYSNQPQHF

d_gene: TRBD2
v_gene: TRBV19
j_gene: TRBJ2-1
CDR3aa: CASSIPTSFSSYNEQFF

d_gene: TRBD1
v_gene: TRBV10-3
j_gene: TRBJ2-7
CDR3aa: CAISGTGNNEQYF

d_gene: TRBD1
v_gene: TRBV28
j_gene: TRBJ2-7
CDR3aa: CASRLGGVGTGHHEQYF

d_gene: TRBD2
v_gene: TRBV7-9
j_gene: TRBJ2-7
CDR3aa: CASSPTSGRLYEQYF

d_gene: TRBD1
v_gene: TRBV9
j_gene: TRBJ2-1
CDR3aa: CASSETGVSYNEQFF

d_gene: TRBD2
v_gene: TRBV5-8
j_gene: TRBJ2-5
CDR3aa: CASSLVAGGEETQYF

d_gene: TRBD1
v_gene: TRBV29-1
j_gene: TRBJ2-1
CDR3aa: CSVGDTGTGSDNEQFF